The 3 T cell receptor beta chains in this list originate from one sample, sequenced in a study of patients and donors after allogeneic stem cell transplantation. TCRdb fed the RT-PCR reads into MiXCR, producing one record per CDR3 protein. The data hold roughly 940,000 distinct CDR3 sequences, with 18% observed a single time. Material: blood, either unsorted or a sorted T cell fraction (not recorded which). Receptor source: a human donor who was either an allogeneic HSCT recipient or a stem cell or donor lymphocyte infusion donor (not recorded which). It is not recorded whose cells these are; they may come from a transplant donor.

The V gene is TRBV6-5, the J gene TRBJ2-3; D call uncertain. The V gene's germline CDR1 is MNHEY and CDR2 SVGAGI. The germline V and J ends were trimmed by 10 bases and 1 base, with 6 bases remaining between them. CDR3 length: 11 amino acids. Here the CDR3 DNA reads TGTGCCACCAGAGGCACAGATACGCAGTATTTT. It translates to CATRGTDTQYF.

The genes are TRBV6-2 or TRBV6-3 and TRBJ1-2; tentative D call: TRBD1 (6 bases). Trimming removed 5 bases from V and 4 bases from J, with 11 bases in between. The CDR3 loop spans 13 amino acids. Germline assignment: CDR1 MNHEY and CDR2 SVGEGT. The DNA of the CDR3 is TGTGCCAGCAGTGCGCTACAGGGCTATGGCTACACCTTC. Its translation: CASSALQGYGYTF.

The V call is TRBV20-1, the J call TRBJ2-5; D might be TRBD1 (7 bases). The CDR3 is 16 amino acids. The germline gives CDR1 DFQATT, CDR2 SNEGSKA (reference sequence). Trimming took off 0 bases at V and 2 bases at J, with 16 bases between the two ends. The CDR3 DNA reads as TGCAGTGCTAGAGATACGTCCAGGGGGGTTCAAGAGACCCAGTACTTC. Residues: CSARDTSRGVQETQYF.